This entry lists 6 T cell receptor beta chains sequenced from one sample in a study of CD8 T cells in Susac syndrome. Random hexamers primed reverse transcription of about 0.5 to 1 ug RNA. In TCRdb, the immunoSEQ multiplex PCR reads were re-called with MiXCR into one record per CDR3 protein. This table has a few hundred thousand distinct CDR3 sequences, 80% to 95% appearing once. Specimen: CD8+ T cells from PBMCs. Source of these receptors: a human donor with multiple sclerosis.

V gene TRBV2 combines with J gene TRBJ1-4, with D possibly TRBD1 on 6 matching bases. With 6 bases removed from V and 0 bases from J, the gap between germline ends came to 11 bases. The CDR3 spans 15 residues. Germline CDR1 is SNHLY and CDR2 is FYNNEI. In DNA form, the CDR3 reads TGTGCCAGCAGGGGGGCTTTCGCAACTAATGAAAAACTGTTTTTT. The encoded protein is CASRGAFATNEKLFF.

This clonotype is a singleton in its sample. The V and J genes are TRBV10-3 and TRBJ1-2, with D tentatively TRBD1 (5 bases). This CDR3 has 14 amino acids. CDR1 is ENHRY and CDR2 is SYGVKD in the germline V gene. Trimming took 7 bases from V and 3 from J, leaving 15 bases between them. The CDR3 region has the DNA TGTGCCATCAAGTTGGGAGGGACGGACTATGGCTACACCTTC. Translated, it gives CAIKLGGTDYGYTF.

V is TRBV13 and J is TRBJ2-5; D perhaps matches TRBD1 (5 bases). The germline V gene has CDR1 PRHDT and CDR2 FYEKMQ (reference sequence). CDR3 length: 14 residues. V lost 5 bases to trimming and J lost 5 bases, with 15 bases between them. The CDR3 DNA reads as TGTGCCAGCAGCCCCAGGGCAGTTTGGGAGACCCAGTACTTC. It specifies CASSPRAVWETQYF.

The chain links TRBV25-1 to TRBJ1-4, with a possible D match to TRBD1 (5 bases). The germline CDR1 and CDR2 sequences are MGHDK and SYGVNS. The CDR3 spans 16 residues. V lost 2 bases, J lost 8 bases, and 18 bases lay in between. The CDR3: CASSELLQGTREKLFF. The CDR3, as DNA: TGTGCCAGCAGTGAACTGTTGCAGGGTACGCGGGAAAAACTGTTTTTT. Full variable domain (remainder filled in from reference TRBV25-1 and TRBJ1-4): EADIYQTPRYLVIGTGKKITLECSQTMGHDKMYWYQQDPGMELHLIHYSYGVNSTEKGDLSSESTVSRIRTEHFPLTLESARPSHTSQYLCASSELLQGTREKLFFGSGTQLSVL.

V is TRBV19 and J is TRBJ1-1; D remains ambiguous. Trimming stripped 2 bases from V and 4 bases from J, with 8 bases between. The germline V gene encodes CDR1 LNHDA and CDR2 SQIVND (reference sequence). The CDR3 consists of 13 residues. The CDR3 is CASSIRDPTEAFF. The CDR3 DNA reads TGTGCCAGTAGTATAAGGGATCCCACTGAAGCTTTCTTT.

V gene TRBV16 combines with J gene TRBJ2-3; D is perhaps TRBD2 (5 bases). Trimming left V 5 bases short and J 10 bases short, with 7 bases between. The germline V gene has CDR1 KGHSY and CDR2 FQNENV. The CDR3 has 10 amino acids. The CDR3 region has the DNA TGTGCCAGCAGCGGGAGTGCGCAGTATTTT. Translated: CASSGSAQYF.